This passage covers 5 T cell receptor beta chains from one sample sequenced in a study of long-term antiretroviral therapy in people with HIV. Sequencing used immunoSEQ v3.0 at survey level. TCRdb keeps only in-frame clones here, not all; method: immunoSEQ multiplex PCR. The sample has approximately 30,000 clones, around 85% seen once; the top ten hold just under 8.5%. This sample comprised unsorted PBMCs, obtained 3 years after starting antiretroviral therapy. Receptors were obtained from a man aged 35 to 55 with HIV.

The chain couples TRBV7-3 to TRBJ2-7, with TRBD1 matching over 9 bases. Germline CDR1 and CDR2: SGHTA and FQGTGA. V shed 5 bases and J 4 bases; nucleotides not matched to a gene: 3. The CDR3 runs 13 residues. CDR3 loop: CASSRQGGYEQYF. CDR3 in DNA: TGTGCCAGCAGCCGACAGGGGGGATACGAGCAGTACTTC.

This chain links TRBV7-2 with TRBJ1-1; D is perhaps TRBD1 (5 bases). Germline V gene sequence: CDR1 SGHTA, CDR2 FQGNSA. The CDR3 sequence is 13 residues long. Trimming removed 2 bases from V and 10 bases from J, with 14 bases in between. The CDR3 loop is CASSLNPGRGAFF. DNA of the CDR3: TGTGCCAGCAGCTTAAATCCGGGGAGGGGAGCTTTCTTT.

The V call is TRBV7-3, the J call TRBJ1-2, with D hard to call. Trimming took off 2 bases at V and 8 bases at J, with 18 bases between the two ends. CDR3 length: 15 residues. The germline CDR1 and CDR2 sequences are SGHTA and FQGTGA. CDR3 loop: CASSLVPDAVSGYTF. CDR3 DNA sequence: TGTGCCAGCAGCTTAGTCCCAGACGCGGTATCGGGCTACACCTTC. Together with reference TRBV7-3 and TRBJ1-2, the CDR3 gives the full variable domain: GAGVSQTPSNKVTEKGKYVELRCDPISGHTALYWYRQSLGQGPEFLIYFQGTGAADDSGLPNDRFFAVRPEGSVSTLKIQRTERGDSAVYLCASSLVPDAVSGYTFGSGTRLTVV.

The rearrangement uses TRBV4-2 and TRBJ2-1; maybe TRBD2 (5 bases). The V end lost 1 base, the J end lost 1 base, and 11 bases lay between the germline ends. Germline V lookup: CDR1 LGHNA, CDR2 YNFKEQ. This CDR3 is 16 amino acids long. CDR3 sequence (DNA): TGTGCCAGCAGCCAAGTTATCAGCGGATCCTACAATGAGCAGTTCTTC. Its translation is CASSQVISGSYNEQFF.

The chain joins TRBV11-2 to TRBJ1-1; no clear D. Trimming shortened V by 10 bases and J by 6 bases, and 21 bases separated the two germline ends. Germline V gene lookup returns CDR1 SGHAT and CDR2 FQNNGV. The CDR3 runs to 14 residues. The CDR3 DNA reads TGTGCCACCAAAACGGGAGCAGGACCCCCTGAAGCTTTCTTT. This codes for CATKTGAGPPEAFF.